This T cell receptor beta chain was obtained from a study of T cell responses to AZD1222 COVID-19 vaccine. Study-wide findings and caveats: Sampling that yielded the repertoires occurred only after the peak T cell response. Baseline seropositives among AZD1222 recipients totaled only 5 or 6. White British people made up most donors, females outnumbered males, and clonal diversity was possibly underestimated.

Some clones are missing from TCRdb's copy, which holds only in-frame ones; the method was immunoSEQ multiplex PCR. The table shows roughly 150,000 clones, with more than 85% occurring only once. The germline CDR1 and CDR2 sequences are SGHVS and FNYEAQ. CDR3 size: 16 residues. The J segment lost 13 bases and the V segment lost 4 bases, leaving 14 bases of the junction unmatched. Pooled together were second doses at about 4 or about 12 weeks. A note on this clone: Its antigen is unidentified.

The sample here was peripheral blood, taken 28 days after the second AZD1222 dose. This sequence was found in an adult who received the AZD1222 COVID-19 vaccine. The chain recombines TRBV7-6 with TRBJ2-1; TRBD2 matches at 12 bases. In nucleotides, the CDR3 is TGTGCCAGCAGCTACTCTCGGCTAGCGGGAGGGATGAACCAGTTCTTC. It translates to CASSYSRLAGGMNQFF. Full variable domain (rest looked up from reference TRBV7-6 and TRBJ2-1): GAGVSQSPRYKVTKRGQDVALRCDPISGHVSLYWYRQALGQGPEFLTYFNYEAQQDKSGLPNDRFSAERPEGSISTLTIQRTEQRDSAMYRCASSYSRLAGGMNQFFGPGTRLTVL.